A selection of T cell receptor beta chains follows, all from one sample in a study of T cells in Graves' hyperthyroidism and ophthalmopathy. TCRdb fed the multiplex PCR reads into MiXCR, producing one record per CDR3 protein. Among roughly 500,000 distinct CDR3 sequences, around 24% were seen once, and the ten largest hold around 11%. Sequencing was done on a sample of blood. The source of these receptors is a woman in her twenties or thirties with Graves' ophthalmopathy. CDR3s include the opening cysteine and the closing phenylalanine or tryptophan. The order of the fields is V gene, J gene, clone size, D gene, CDR3 protein, CDR3 DNA. The D gene is left open where the match is weak. Rows give clone size only sometimes, using once, few, many, or a class for an expanded clone.

>TRBV2|TRBJ1-6|NA|TRBD1
CASSEGSGTGLSPLHF
TGTGCCAGCAGTGAAGGTTCCGGGACAGGGCTTTCACCCCTCCACTTT
>TRBV12-3/TRBV12-4|TRBJ2-7|many|NA
CASSLAPGGPNEQYF
TGTGCCAGCAGCTTGGCCCCAGGGGGGCCTAACGAGCAGTACTTC
>TRBV6-5|TRBJ2-2|many|NA
CASSYPPGTGELFF
TGTGCCAGCAGTTACCCTCCAGGCACCGGGGAGCTGTTTTTT
>TRBV25-1|TRBJ2-2|few|NA
CASSEAGSTGELFF
TGTGCCAGCAGTGAAGCCGGCAGCACCGGGGAGCTGTTTTTT
>TRBV11-2|TRBJ2-7|NA|NA
CASSPSGSFYEQYF
TGTGCCAGCAGCCCTTCAGGGAGTTTTTACGAGCAGTACTTC
>TRBV28|TRBJ1-1|many|NA
CASSLVWRNTEAFF
TGTGCCAGCAGTTTGGTTTGGAGGAACACTGAAGCTTTCTTT
>TRBV6-1|TRBJ1-1|many|NA
CASSETRVGNTEAFF
TGTGCCAGCAGTGAAACCAGGGTGGGTAACACTGAAGCTTTCTTT
>TRBV6-1|TRBJ2-5|many|NA
CASSDLGPRETQYF
TGTGCCAGCAGTGATTTGGGGCCACGAGAGACCCAGTACTTC
>TRBV5-1|TRBJ1-1|many|TRBD1
CASSSGTGGVEAFF
TGCGCCAGCAGCAGCGGGACAGGGGGCGTTGAAGCTTTCTTT
>TRBV6-1|TRBJ2-5|few|TRBD1
CASTTGTGFGETQYF
TGTGCCAGCACTACGGGGACAGGGTTTGGAGAGACCCAGTACTTC
>TRBV28|TRBJ2-2|many|NA
CASSPRGAVTGELFF
TGTGCCAGCAGTCCCCGGGGGGCAGTCACCGGGGAGCTGTTTTTT
>TRBV27|TRBJ1-1|NA|TRBD1
CASSPGTDVGEAFF
TGTGCCAGCAGCCCTGGGACAGACGTGGGGGAAGCTTTCTTT
>TRBV6-4|TRBJ1-1|many|TRBD1
CASNSKGAGGGGTEAFF
TGTGCCAGCAACTCAAAGGGGGCAGGGGGCGGGGGAACTGAAGCTTTCTTT
>TRBV28|TRBJ2-4|many|NA
CASSLGQRIQYF
TGTGCCAGCAGTTTAGGGCAGAGGATTCAGTACTTC
>TRBV28|TRBJ2-7|many|NA
CASSSETGLYEQYF
TGTGCCAGCAGTTCGGAGACAGGACTCTACGAGCAGTACTTC
>TRBV6-1|TRBJ2-7|many|NA
CASSEQDGQGAYEQYF
TGTGCCAGCAGCGAGCAGGACGGGCAGGGAGCCTACGAGCAGTACTTC
>TRBV6-2/TRBV6-3|TRBJ1-5|many|NA
CASSYGLGILYSNQPQHF
TGTGCCAGCAGTTACGGTCTAGGGATTCTCTATAGCAATCAGCCCCAGCATTTT
>TRBV3-1|TRBJ2-5|many|NA
CASSQGSGSSGTQYF
TGTGCCAGCAGCCAAGGGTCAGGTTCCTCAGGGACCCAGTACTTC
>TRBV19|TRBJ1-5|few|NA
CASSDTGGQPQHF
TGTGCCAGTAGTGACACCGGCGGTCAGCCCCAGCATTTT
>TRBV7-3|TRBJ1-1|NA|NA
CASSLSGPPTEAFF
TGTGCCAGCAGCTTATCCGGGCCTCCCACTGAAGCTTTCTTT
>TRBV10-3|TRBJ2-7|many|NA
CAIKDRDTIGYEQYF
TGTGCCATCAAGGACCGGGACACCATCGGGTACGAGCAGTACTTC
>TRBV6-1|TRBJ2-5|NA|NA
CASLSDSRQETQYF
TGTGCCAGCCTAAGCGACAGCAGACAAGAGACCCAGTACTTC
>TRBV11-2|TRBJ1-3|NA|NA
CASSLWGGPSSGNTIYF
TGTGCCAGCAGCTTATGGGGCGGACCGAGCTCTGGAAACACCATATATTTT
>TRBV6-5|TRBJ1-5|many|TRBD1
CASSTQGGGQPQHF
TGTGCCAGCAGTACTCAGGGGGGAGGTCAGCCCCAGCATTTT
>TRBV6-1|TRBJ2-5|NA|TRBD2
CASISGIQETQYF
TGTGCCAGCATCAGCGGGATCCAAGAGACCCAGTACTTC
>TRBV6-5|TRBJ1-1|NA|TRBD1
CASSFITGVNTEAFF
TGTGCCAGCAGTTTCATCACAGGGGTTAACACTGAAGCTTTCTTT
>TRBV29-1|TRBJ2-2|NA|NA
CSVPSAQGNTGELFF
TGCAGCGTCCCCTCGGCCCAGGGAAACACCGGGGAGCTGTTTTTT
>TRBV20-1|TRBJ2-7|many|NA
CSARDQLASYEQYF
TGCAGTGCTAGAGATCAGCTTGCAAGCTACGAGCAGTACTTC
>TRBV2|TRBJ2-2|NA|NA
CASSESHGTGELFF
TGTGCCAGCAGTGAATCCCACGGTACCGGGGAGCTGTTTTTT
>TRBV12-3/TRBV12-4|TRBJ1-6|many|NA
CASSQSYNSPLHF
TGTGCCAGCAGTCAGTCCTATAATTCACCCCTCCACTTT
>TRBV28|TRBJ1-5|few|TRBD1
CASSTSGTGGRPQHF
TGTGCCAGCAGTACATCCGGGACAGGGGGGCGGCCCCAGCATTTT
>TRBV11-2|TRBJ2-3|few|TRBD2
CASSLDAGGTDTQYF
TGTGCCAGCAGCCTTGATGCGGGGGGCACAGATACGCAGTATTTT
>TRBV10-3|TRBJ2-4|many|NA
CAISEFPGPTGKNIQYF
TGTGCCATCAGTGAGTTCCCGGGACCCACCGGCAAAAACATTCAGTACTTC